This T cell receptor (beta chain) is from a study of circulating CD8 cells and anti-PD-1 response in melanoma. Germline V CDR1 and CDR2: MNHNY, SVGAGI (reference sequence). This CDR3 comprises 15 residues. The V and J ends lost 0 bases and 5 bases respectively, with 10 bases between them. The QIAseq Immune Repertoire TCR panel built the libraries from approximately 15 ng of total RNA. TCRdb passed the reads through MiXCR, listing each CDR3 protein once. Seen here are 340 or so distinct CDR3 sequences, around 12% observed once, and the top ten hold more than 15%. Live CD3+CD8+TCRalphabeta+ cells were sorted into four subsets by PD-1 and/or TIGIT. This clonotype is classed as large.

The source was CD8+ T cells from PBMCs, collected at baseline or after one month of anti-PD-1 therapy (not recorded which). This receptor was taken from a human donor with melanoma. This rearrangement joins TRBV6-6 to TRBJ2-2; unclear D gene. CDR3 sequence (DNA): TGTGCCAGCAGTTACTCGATTCTGGGGACCGGGGAGCTGTTTTTT. Translation: CASSYSILGTGELFF.